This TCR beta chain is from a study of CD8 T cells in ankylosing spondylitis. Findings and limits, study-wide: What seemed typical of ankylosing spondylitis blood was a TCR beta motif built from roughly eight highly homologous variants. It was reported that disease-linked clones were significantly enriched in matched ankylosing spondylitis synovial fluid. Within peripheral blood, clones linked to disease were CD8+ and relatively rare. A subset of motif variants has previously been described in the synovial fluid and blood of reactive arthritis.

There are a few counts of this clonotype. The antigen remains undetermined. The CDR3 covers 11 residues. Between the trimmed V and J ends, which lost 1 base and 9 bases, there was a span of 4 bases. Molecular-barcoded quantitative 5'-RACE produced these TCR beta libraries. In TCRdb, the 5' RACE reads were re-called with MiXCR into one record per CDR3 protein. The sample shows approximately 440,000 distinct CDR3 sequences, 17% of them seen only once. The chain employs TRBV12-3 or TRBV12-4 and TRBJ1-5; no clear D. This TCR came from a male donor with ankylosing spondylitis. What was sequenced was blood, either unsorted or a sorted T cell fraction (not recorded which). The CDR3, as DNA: TGTGCCAGCAGTTTAGGTGGGCCCCAGCATTTT. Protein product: CASSLGGPQHF.